The source of this T cell receptor (beta chain) is a study of blood T cell repertoires in COVID-19. On the study more broadly: Both acute and convalescent COVID-19 samples were obtained from the United States, Italy and Spain. The analysed material was cDNA or gDNA that came from T cells, B-cell-depleted T cells, or PBMCs.

V trimming: 6 bases; J trimming: 10 bases; junction bases outside the gene matches: 11. Germline CDR1 and CDR2: MNHEY and SMNVEV (reference sequence). The CDR3 loop spans 13 amino acids. Authors' analysis steps: Estimates of nucleated cell counts were drawn from the amplification of reference gene primers. The repertoire was sequenced with immunoSEQ multiplex PCR; TCRdb's copy has only in-frame clones and lacks some. That table supplies the V and J calls and clone size; D and trimming were determined from the DNA. The sample gives around 230,000 clones, under 90% of which show up once; roughly 10% is in the top ten.

This clonotype originated in a man aged 50 to 60 with COVID-19, enrolled during active disease. The specimen sequenced was peripheral blood. The chain joins TRBV27 to TRBJ1-1; 7 bases are a match to TRBD1. Written as DNA, the CDR3 is TGTGCCAGCAGCTTAACCTTACAGGGGAGAGCTTTCTTT. Amino acid sequence: CASSLTLQGRAFF.